A single sample gave rise to the 21 T cell receptor beta chains below, sequenced in a study of blood T cells in healthy people across ages. The authors ran a second PCR of 7 to 11 cycles using a sample-barcoded 5' primer and a J-beta primer mix. TCRdb redid the calling of the 5' RACE reads with MiXCR, one entry per CDR3 protein. Seen here are 870,000 or so distinct CDR3 sequences, 29% observed once, and the top ten hold around a sixth. The sequencing input was blood. These receptors all come from a woman aged 80 or over in good health.

This clonotype was seen ten or more times. The rearrangement joins TRBV3-1 to TRBJ2-3; 7 nucleotides align to TRBD1. V was pared by 4 bases and J by 2 bases, with 3 bases of the junction left unmatched. The germline V gene has CDR1 LGHDT and CDR2 YNNKEL (reference sequence). This CDR3 is 14 amino acids long. This CDR3 is CASSPRGFTDTQYF. CDR3 in DNA: TGTGCCAGCAGCCCCAGGGGGTTCACAGATACGCAGTATTTT.

This clonotype was counted many times. This rearrangement joins TRBV7-8 to TRBJ2-7; no clear D gene. Deletions cut 4 bases from V and 4 bases from J, with 17 bases between. Germline V gives CDR1 SGHVS, CDR2 FQNEAQ. The CDR3 is made up of 15 amino acids. Here the CDR3 DNA reads TGTGCCAGCAGCTCGTCGCGGATGGCTTTATACGAGCAGTACTTC. Its translation: CASSSSRMALYEQYF.

Concerning this clonotype: Possible read error: a much larger clone is one base away. The chain recombines TRBV7-2 with TRBJ2-1; unclear D gene. The germline gives CDR1 SGHTA, CDR2 FQGNSA. Trimming left V 0 bases short and J 13 bases short, with 10 bases between. CDR3 size: 12 residues. CDR3 nucleotide sequence: TGTGCCAGCAGCTTAGCGCACGAGACCCAGTTCTTC. Its protein is CASSLAHETQFF. The full variable domain, its missing parts supplied by reference TRBV7-2 and TRBJ2-1, is GAGVSQSPSNKVTEKGKDVELRCDPISGHTALYWYRQSLGQGLEFLIYFQGNSAPDKSGLPSDRFSAERTGGSVSTLTIQRTQQEDSAVYLCASSLAHETQFFGPGTRLTVL.

The J gene is TRBJ1-2, the V gene TRBV28; the D gene is possibly TRBD1 (5 bases). Germline CDR1 is MDHEN and CDR2 is SYDVKM. Trimming shortened V by 1 base and J by 6 bases, and 12 bases separated the two germline ends. The CDR3 length is 14 residues. CDR3 loop: CASSLFQGTNGYTF. DNA for the CDR3: TGTGCCAGCAGTTTATTCCAGGGAACGAATGGCTACACCTTC.

In this sample, this clonotype turned up a few times. The chain has TRBV3-1 and TRBJ2-1; unclear D gene. Germline CDR1 is LGHDT and CDR2 is YNNKEL (reference sequence). V lost 1 base, J lost 13 bases, and 11 bases lay in between. This CDR3 has 12 amino acids. CDR3 in DNA: TGTGCCAGCAGCCAAGTCGAAGAGACCCAGTTCTTC. Translating gives CASSQVEETQFF.

In its sample, this clonotype was seen many times. The CDR3 DNA follows: TGTGCCAGTGGGATGGGTGGGGAGGAGACCCAGTACTTC. Translating gives CASGMGGEETQYF. The J gene is TRBJ2-5, the V gene TRBV12-3 or TRBV12-4; the D gene is possibly TRBD2 (5 bases). Trimming pared 9 bases from V and 5 bases from J, leaving 16 bases between. The CDR3 totals 13 residues.

The chain combines TRBV18 with TRBJ2-7; TRBD1 is a possible D gene (6 bases). The J call may not be correct, given that the DNA end is closer to TRBJ2-5. Germline loops: CDR1 KGHSH, CDR2 LQKENI. CDR3 length equals 14 residues. The CDR3 nucleotides read TGTGCCAGCTCTCCAGGCGACAGGCGAGGGACCCAGTACTTC. Its translation: CASSPGDRRGTQYF.

This clonotype was counted ten times or more. This chain uses TRBV7-9 with TRBJ2-3, with D perhaps matching TRBD1 (5 bases). The V end was cut by 4 bases, the J end by 2 bases, with 16 bases between. The CDR3 spans 16 residues. Germline lookup yields CDR1 SEHNR and CDR2 FQNEAQ (reference sequence). CDR3 residues: CASSSWGETITDTQYF. CDR3 sequence (DNA): TGTGCCAGCAGCTCCTGGGGCGAGACGATCACAGATACGCAGTATTTT. Full variable domain (remainder filled in from reference TRBV7-9 and TRBJ2-3): DTGVSQNPRHKITKRGQNVTFRCDPISEHNRLYWYRQTLGQGPEFLTYFQNEAQLEKSRLLSDRFSAERPKGSFSTLEIQRTEQGDSAMYLCASSSWGETITDTQYFGPGTRLTVL.

This clonotype has at least ten counts. V usage is TRBV29-1 and J usage is TRBJ2-5; the D is unclear. CDR3 length equals 11 residues. From germline, CDR1 is SQVTM and CDR2 ANQGSEA. V shed 0 bases and J shed 7 bases, with 6 bases lying between them. The CDR3, as DNA: TGCAGCGTTGAAGATTTTGGGACCCAGTACTTC. Its protein is CSVEDFGTQYF.

The rearrangement uses TRBV12-3 or TRBV12-4 and TRBJ2-1; 12 nucleotides line up with TRBD2. The CDR3 sequence is 18 residues long. V shed 5 bases, J shed 2 bases, and the junction held 10 bases outside the gene matches. This CDR3 reads CASSPGLAGFFAYNEQFF. In DNA, the CDR3 is TGTGCCAGCAGTCCTGGACTAGCGGGATTTTTCGCCTACAATGAGCAGTTCTTC.

This clonotype was seen ten or more times. The rearrangement links TRBV6-5 to TRBJ2-7, with 11 bases aligning to TRBD2. V lost 6 bases to trimming and J lost 4 bases; unmatched junction nucleotides: 8. This CDR3 is 15 amino acids long. CDR1 MNHEY and CDR2 SVGAGI come from the germline V gene. The CDR3 here is CASSKTSGGRYEQYF. In DNA form, the CDR3 reads TGTGCCAGCAGCAAAACTAGCGGGGGACGGTACGAGCAGTACTTC.

This clonotype was seen only a few times. This could be a read error, since a much larger clone is one nucleotide away. The rearrangement joins TRBV20-1 to TRBJ2-3, with a tentative D call TRBD2 (6 bases). The CDR3 is made up of 14 amino acids. Germline V gene data show CDR1 as DFQATT and CDR2 as SNEGSKA (reference sequence). DNA of the CDR3: TGCAGTACTAGAGGGAGGCATTCCACAGATACGCAGTATTTT. Translation gives CSTRGRHSTDTQYF.

The CDR3 DNA sequence: TGTGCCAGCAGTTACTCGAGTTCAGGTGGCAATCAGCCCCAGCATTTT. This gives the protein CASSYSSSGGNQPQHF. This chain uses TRBV6-5 with TRBJ1-5; D remains unclear. The CDR3 runs 16 residues. The germline V and J ends were trimmed by 0 bases and 2 bases, with 11 bases remaining between them. In germline, CDR1 is MNHEY, CDR2 SVGAGI.

This clonotype was seen many times. The V and J genes are TRBV12-3 or TRBV12-4 and TRBJ1-6; the D gene is possibly TRBD1 (5 bases). This CDR3 has 17 residues. Trimming shortened V by 2 bases and J by 0 bases, and 11 bases separated the two germline ends. CDR3 bases: TGTGCCAGCAGTTTATTCCAGGGCCGCTCCTATAATTCACCCCTCCACTTT. Amino acid sequence: CASSLFQGRSYNSPLHF.

This clonotype has only one observation. V usage is TRBV3-1 and J usage is TRBJ2-1; D is perhaps TRBD1 (6 bases). V lost 7 bases and J 4 bases, leaving 17 bases between the germline ends. Germline V lookup: CDR1 LGHDT, CDR2 YNNKEL (reference sequence). This CDR3 is built from 15 residues. The CDR3, as DNA: TGTGCCAGCACCCGTACGACAGGACAATACAATGAGCAGTTCTTC. It codes for CASTRTTGQYNEQFF.

On this clonotype: A read error may be the cause here, since a much bigger clone is one base away. The genes are TRBV20-1 and TRBJ2-5, with D perhaps TRBD1 or TRBD2 (5 bases each). The CDR3 runs to 11 residues. The V gene's germline CDR1 is DFQATT and CDR2 SNEGSKA (reference sequence). The CDR3 region is CRGIGGETQYF. The CDR3 DNA reads TGCAGGGGGATTGGGGGAGAGACCCAGTACTTC.

In this sample, this clonotype turned up many times. The J gene is TRBJ2-7, the V gene TRBV21-1; the D call TRBD1 from the table was never checked on the DNA. TRBV21-1 is a documented pseudogene. This CDR3 comprises 19 residues. The CDR3 spells CASSKVDGQGALWSYEQYF. The CDR3, as DNA: TGTGCCAGCAGCAAAGTCGATGGGCAGGGGGCCCTTTGGTCCTACGAGCAGTACTTC.

The rearrangement uses TRBV4-3 and TRBJ1-2; no clear D gene. Trimming shortened V by 1 base and J by 4 bases, and 16 bases separated the two germline ends. Germline assignment: CDR1 LGHNA and CDR2 YSLEER. The CDR3 is made up of 16 amino acids. The CDR3 DNA reads TGCGCCAGCAGCCAAGCGGTCGGGAGAGCTACCTATGGCTACACCTTC. Translating it yields CASSQAVGRATYGYTF.

The table lists this clonotype with a few counts. Given a much more abundant clone one base away, this may be a read error. CDR3 region: CASSLEGAGQYF. The DNA of the CDR3 is TGCGCCAGCAGCTTGGAAGGGGCGGGGCAGTACTTC. This chain connects TRBV5-1 to TRBJ2-5, with a possible D match to TRBD2 (6 bases). The V gene's germline CDR1 is SGHRS and CDR2 YFSETQ. The CDR3 covers 12 residues. Trimming stripped 0 bases from V and 11 bases from J, with 11 bases between. Full variable domain (remainder filled in from reference TRBV5-1 and TRBJ2-5): KAGVTQTPRYLIKTRGQQVTLSCSPISGHRSVSWYQQTPGQGLQFLFEYFSETQRNKGNFPGRFSGRQFSNSRSEMNVSTLELGDSALYLCASSLEGAGQYFGPGTRLLVL.

The CDR3 bases are TGTGCCAGCAGTTACTTGTCGGGACCCTTATACAATGAGCAGTTCTTC. This encodes CASSYLSGPLYNEQFF. This rearrangement joins TRBV6-6 to TRBJ2-1; D is tentatively TRBD1 or TRBD2 (5 bases each). This CDR3 is 16 amino acids long. CDR1 and CDR2 (germline): MNHNY, SVGAGI (reference sequence). V lost 1 base to trimming and J lost 4 bases, with 14 bases between them.

Only a few counts were recorded for this clonotype. V usage is TRBV7-8 and J usage is TRBJ1-1, with 9 bases fitting TRBD1. Germline assignment: CDR1 SGHVS and CDR2 FQNEAQ. With V trimmed by 3 bases and J by 1 base, 6 bases remained unmatched. The CDR3 contains 16 residues. This chain's CDR3 is CASSLTGGQGNTEAFF. DNA for the CDR3: TGTGCCAGCAGCTTGACAGGGGGGCAGGGGAACACTGAAGCTTTCTTT.